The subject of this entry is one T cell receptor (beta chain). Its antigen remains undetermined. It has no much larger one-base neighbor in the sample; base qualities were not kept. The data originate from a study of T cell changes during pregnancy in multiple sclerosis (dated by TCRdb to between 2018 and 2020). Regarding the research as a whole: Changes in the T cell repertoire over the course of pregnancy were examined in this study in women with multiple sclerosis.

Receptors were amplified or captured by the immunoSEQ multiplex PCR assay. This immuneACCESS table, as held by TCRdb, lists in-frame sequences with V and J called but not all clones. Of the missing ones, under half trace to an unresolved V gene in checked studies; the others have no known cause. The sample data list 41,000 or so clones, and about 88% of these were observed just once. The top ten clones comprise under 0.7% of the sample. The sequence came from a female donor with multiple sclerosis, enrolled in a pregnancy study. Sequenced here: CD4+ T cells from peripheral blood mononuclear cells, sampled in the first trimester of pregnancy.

The CDR3 is CAWSGQGSRPQHF. At the DNA level, the sequence is TGTGCCTGGAGTGGACAGGGTAGTCGGCCCCAGCATTTT. This receptor chain uses TRBV30 and TRBJ1-5, with 7 bases matching TRBD1. Via the germline V gene (reference sequence), CDR1 is GTSNPN and CDR2 SVGIG. Compared with germline, V lacks 1 base and J lacks 9 bases; bases without a gene match: 6. The CDR3 spans 13 residues, from the cysteine through the phenylalanine. CDR3 DNA is the only sequence kept; it has 39 bases, read in frame from the first base.